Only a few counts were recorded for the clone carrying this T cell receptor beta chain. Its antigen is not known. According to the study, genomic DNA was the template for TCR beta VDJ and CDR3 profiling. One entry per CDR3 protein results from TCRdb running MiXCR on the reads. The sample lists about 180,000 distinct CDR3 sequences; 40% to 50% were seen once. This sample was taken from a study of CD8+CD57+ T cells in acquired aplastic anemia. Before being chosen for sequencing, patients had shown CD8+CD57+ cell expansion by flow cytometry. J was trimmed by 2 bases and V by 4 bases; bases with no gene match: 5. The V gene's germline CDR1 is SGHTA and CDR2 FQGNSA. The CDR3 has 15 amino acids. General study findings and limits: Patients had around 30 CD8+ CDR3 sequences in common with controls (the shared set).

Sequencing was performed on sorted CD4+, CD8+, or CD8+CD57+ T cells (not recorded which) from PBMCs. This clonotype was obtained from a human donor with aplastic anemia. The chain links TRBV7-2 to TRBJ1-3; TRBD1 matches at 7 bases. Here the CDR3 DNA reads TGTGCCAGCAGCTCTCAGGGGGGACCTGGAAACACCATATATTTT. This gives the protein CASSSQGGPGNTIYF.